Sequencing of this T cell receptor beta chain was carried out in a study of OX40 agonist ivuxolimab in advanced cancers. At the level of the study: Averaging around 60 years in age, with a range of about 23 to 80, the cohort was around 87% male. General observations from the study: There were, on average, more expanded clones in CD8+ T cells than in CD4+.

Some clones are missing from TCRdb's copy, which holds only in-frame ones; the method was immunoSEQ multiplex PCR. Of 8,500 to 10,000 clones in the sample, roughly 68% are singletons; the top ten hold around 43%. This clone was found a few times. Antigen unknown. Autoimmune disease history or systemic immunosuppression disqualified patients. Sampling times: baseline, cycle 4 day 1, cycle 7 day 1. The CDR3 has 13 amino acids. CDR1 and CDR2 from the germline V gene are SGDLS and YYNGEE. The germline V and J ends were trimmed by 2 bases and 5 bases, with 8 bases remaining between them. The specimen comprised CD4+ or CD8+ T cells sorted from blood, sampled in a trial of the OX40 agonist ivuxolimab. This sequence was found in an adult with an advanced solid tumor such as melanoma, head and neck, liver or kidney cancer. The genes are TRBV9 and TRBJ1-5, with D unresolved. DNA of the CDR3: TGTGCCAGCAGCGTGGCAAACGATCAGCCCCAGCATTTT. It is translated as CASSVANDQPQHF.